A selection of T cell receptor beta chains follows, all from one sample in a study of T-cell memory formation after mild COVID-19. TCRdb ran MiXCR on the 5' RACE reads and lists one entry per CDR3 protein. The sample holds fewer than 650,000 distinct CDR3 sequences; about 22% are singletons and the top ten take 7% to 9%. The sample was PBMCs or a T cell subset sorted from them (not recorded which). The receptor set was obtained from an adult woman who had mild COVID-19 (a few samples of this study predate the infection). Cell type and time point are not known. CDR3s include the opening cysteine and the closing phenylalanine or tryptophan. The D gene is left open where the match is weak. The size entry is marked missing in some rows and otherwise reads once, few, many or a size class.

clone size: few; D gene: TRBD2; V gene: TRBV4-2; J gene: TRBJ2-5; CDR3 DNA: TGTGCCAGCAGCCAAGATCTGACTAGCGGGGGTAGAGAGACCCAGTACTTC; CDR3 protein: CASSQDLTSGGRETQYF
clone size: many; D gene: NA; V gene: TRBV3-1; J gene: TRBJ2-7; CDR3 DNA: TGTGCCAGCAGACACCGGGACGGAGTCACCTACGAGCAGTACTTC; CDR3 protein: CASRHRDGVTYEQYF
clone size: many; D gene: TRBD2; V gene: TRBV7-9; J gene: TRBJ2-1; CDR3 DNA: TGTGCCAGCAGCTTAGGCGGGAGCTATGAGCAGTTCTTC; CDR3 protein: CASSLGGSYEQFF
clone size: many; D gene: NA; V gene: TRBV5-1; J gene: TRBJ1-6; CDR3 DNA: TGCGCCAGCAGCTTGGCAGGGGCCTTGAATTCACCCCTCCACTTT; CDR3 protein: CASSLAGALNSPLHF
clone size: NA; D gene: NA; V gene: TRBV7-3; J gene: TRBJ2-3; CDR3 DNA: TGTGCCAGCAGCTTAATCCCAGGAGGGGGCCCAGATACGCAGTATTTT; CDR3 protein: CASSLIPGGGPDTQYF
clone size: NA; D gene: TRBD1; V gene: TRBV5-5; J gene: TRBJ2-7; CDR3 DNA: TGTGCCAGCAGCTTCGGACAGGACCTGGGTGAGCAGTACTTC; CDR3 protein: CASSFGQDLGEQYF
clone size: NA; D gene: NA; V gene: TRBV5-5; J gene: TRBJ2-2; CDR3 DNA: TGTGCCAGCAGTACAGGGTATTCCGGGACCGGGGAGCTGTTTTTT; CDR3 protein: CASSTGYSGTGELFF
clone size: NA; D gene: NA; V gene: TRBV5-1; J gene: TRBJ2-5; CDR3 DNA: TGCGCCAGCAGCCCCCTTCGGGGGAGCGGGGAGACCCAGTACTTC; CDR3 protein: CASSPLRGSGETQYF
clone size: few; D gene: NA; V gene: TRBV7-3; J gene: TRBJ2-1; CDR3 DNA: TGCGCCAGCAGCCCTCGGGTGGCTAGGCCAGACAATGAGCAGTTCTTC; CDR3 protein: CASSPRVARPDNEQFF
clone size: NA; D gene: NA; V gene: TRBV6-1; J gene: TRBJ1-5; CDR3 DNA: TGTGCCAGCGCGAGGGACGTCACCAGCAATCAGCCCCAGCATTTT; CDR3 protein: CASARDVTSNQPQHF
clone size: NA; D gene: TRBD2; V gene: TRBV24-1; J gene: TRBJ2-5; CDR3 DNA: TGTGCCACCAGTGATTTGCAGACTAGCGGCGACCAAGAGACCCAGTACTTC; CDR3 protein: CATSDLQTSGDQETQYF
clone size: NA; D gene: TRBD2; V gene: TRBV4-3; J gene: TRBJ2-7; CDR3 DNA: TGCGCCAGCAGCCAAGGGAACCAGCGGGAGAACAGGCAGTACTTC; CDR3 protein: CASSQGNQRENRQYF
clone size: NA; D gene: NA; V gene: TRBV14; J gene: TRBJ1-1; CDR3 DNA: TGTGCCAGCAGCGAGGACAGAACAATATTCACTGAAGCTTTCTTT; CDR3 protein: CASSEDRTIFTEAFF
clone size: NA; D gene: NA; V gene: TRBV6-1; J gene: TRBJ2-7; CDR3 DNA: TGTGCCAGCTTGGGCGACAGGTTCTCCTACGAGCAGTACTTC; CDR3 protein: CASLGDRFSYEQYF
clone size: NA; D gene: TRBD2; V gene: TRBV27; J gene: TRBJ2-2; CDR3 DNA: TGTGCCAGCAGTTTTGCTAGCGGGAGCGGGGAGCTGTTTTTT; CDR3 protein: CASSFASGSGELFF
clone size: NA; D gene: NA; V gene: TRBV7-8; J gene: TRBJ2-2; CDR3 DNA: TGTGCCAGCAGCTTGGGGGCACCCAACACCGGGGAGCTGTTTTTT; CDR3 protein: CASSLGAPNTGELFF
clone size: NA; D gene: TRBD1; V gene: TRBV7-2; J gene: TRBJ2-1; CDR3 DNA: TGTGCCAGCAGGCTGACCGGGACAGCATACAATGAGCAGTTCTTC; CDR3 protein: CASRLTGTAYNEQFF
clone size: NA; D gene: NA; V gene: TRBV20-1; J gene: TRBJ2-3; CDR3 DNA: TGCAGTGCTAGGTGGGGGGGGCCAACAGATACGCAGTATTTT; CDR3 protein: CSARWGGPTDTQYF
clone size: NA; D gene: TRBD1; V gene: TRBV12-3/TRBV12-4; J gene: TRBJ2-5; CDR3 DNA: TGTGCCAGCAGCCCCGGACAGGGTGGCGTGGAGACCCAGTACTTC; CDR3 protein: CASSPGQGGVETQYF
clone size: NA; D gene: TRBD2; V gene: TRBV12-3/TRBV12-4; J gene: TRBJ2-5; CDR3 DNA: TGTGCCAGCAGTCACCGAGGGACTAGCGGGGGGGAGACCCAGTACTTC; CDR3 protein: CASSHRGTSGGETQYF
clone size: NA; D gene: NA; V gene: TRBV30; J gene: TRBJ2-2; CDR3 DNA: TGTGCCTGGAGTGTCCACCAGGGGACCGGGGAGCTGTTTTTT; CDR3 protein: CAWSVHQGTGELFF
clone size: NA; D gene: NA; V gene: TRBV12-3/TRBV12-4; J gene: TRBJ1-5; CDR3 DNA: TGTGCCAGCAGTTTAGACGAGGGAGGCAATCAGCCCCAGCATTTT; CDR3 protein: CASSLDEGGNQPQHF
clone size: NA; D gene: TRBD2; V gene: TRBV2; J gene: TRBJ2-7; CDR3 DNA: TGTGCCAGCAATAACCCAGCGGGGGACCCGACATACGAGCAGTACTTC; CDR3 protein: CASNNPAGDPTYEQYF
clone size: few; D gene: NA; V gene: TRBV7-9; J gene: TRBJ2-1; CDR3 DNA: TGTGCCAGCAGCTACGGCCCGGGGGTAGGAGAAAATGAGCAGTTCTTC; CDR3 protein: CASSYGPGVGENEQFF
clone size: NA; D gene: NA; V gene: TRBV7-2; J gene: TRBJ2-3; CDR3 DNA: TGTGCCAGCAGCTTAGCCGGGCAGATTAGCACAGATACGCAGTATTTT; CDR3 protein: CASSLAGQISTDTQYF
clone size: few; D gene: TRBD2; V gene: TRBV7-3; J gene: TRBJ2-1; CDR3 DNA: TGTGCCAGCAGCTTAAATAAGCTAGCGGGAGGAGGCGAGCAGTTCTTC; CDR3 protein: CASSLNKLAGGGEQFF
clone size: NA; D gene: NA; V gene: TRBV14; J gene: TRBJ2-7; CDR3 DNA: TGTGCCAGCAGCCAAGGCGCCAAGGCAGGGTATACCTACGAGCAGTACTTC; CDR3 protein: CASSQGAKAGYTYEQYF
clone size: many; D gene: NA; V gene: TRBV7-9; J gene: TRBJ2-5; CDR3 DNA: TGTGCCAGCGGCTATTACAGGGAAGAGACCCAGTACTTC; CDR3 protein: CASGYYREETQYF
clone size: few; D gene: TRBD2; V gene: TRBV5-1; J gene: TRBJ2-5; CDR3 DNA: TGCGCTACCGCGGCGGTCGGGGGGGAGACCCAGTACTTC; CDR3 protein: CATAAVGGETQYF
clone size: NA; D gene: NA; V gene: TRBV2; J gene: TRBJ2-5; CDR3 DNA: TGTGCCAGCCAGGGGGAGACCCAGTACTTC; CDR3 protein: CASQGETQYF
clone size: few; D gene: NA; V gene: TRBV9; J gene: TRBJ2-3; CDR3 DNA: TGTGCCAGCAGCGTAGGTTGGACATCGACAGATACGCAGTATTTT; CDR3 protein: CASSVGWTSTDTQYF
clone size: few; D gene: NA; V gene: TRBV2; J gene: TRBJ1-1; CDR3 DNA: TGTGCCAGCATCAGGGAACGGTCAGGGAACACTGAAGCTTTCTTT; CDR3 protein: CASIRERSGNTEAFF